This T cell receptor (beta chain) was recovered during a study of cytomegalovirus exposure and HLA in healthy donors. In the study overall: A prior analysis found 100 million to 140 million unique TCR beta sequences from some 190 million T cells. When 398 donors were genotyped, 80% to 90% of them were found to fall in the Caucasian-associated ancestry cluster.

Donors were ostensibly healthy at sampling, although undocumented immune exposures were probable. The germline V gene encodes CDR1 SGHTA and CDR2 FQGNSA. The CDR3 covers 13 residues. Deletions cut 5 bases from V and 4 bases from J, with 12 bases between. The PCR employed 60 Vbeta primers together with 13 Jbeta primers. Clones were sequenced by immunoSEQ multiplex PCR, and TCRdb holds only the in-frame ones, with some missing. The sample lists roughly 190,000 clones, roughly 80% occurring once. The source is a woman in her twenties or thirties in good health and CMV-seropositive. Material for sequencing was PBMCs. The genes are TRBV7-2 and TRBJ2-7, with TRBD2 as a possible D gene (6 bases). CDR3 loop: CASSPPGRYEQYF. In DNA, the CDR3 is TGTGCCAGCAGCCCTCCCGGGAGATACGAGCAGTACTTC.